The rows below give T cell receptor beta chains drawn from one sample of a study of radiotherapy plus CTLA-4 blockade in lung cancer. Sequenced by immunoSEQ multiplex PCR; TCRdb stores in-frame clones only, minus some. This table holds around 56,000 clones, 65% to 80% found once. This specimen consisted of peripheral blood, obtained from a patient treated with radiotherapy plus ipilimumab. These receptors were obtained from a human donor with non-small cell lung cancer who had a complete response to radiotherapy plus ipilimumab. Both conserved end residues are part of each CDR3. Fields, in order: J gene, V gene, D gene, clone size, CDR3 protein, CDR3 DNA. The D gene is left open where the match is weak. Clone size is not always given. Where it is, it says once, few, many or a class for expanded clones.

j_call: TRBJ2-1
v_call: TRBV6-5
d_call: TRBD2
clone_size: -
cdr3_aa: CASSLGLAGPGEQFF
cdr3_nt: TGTGCCAGCAGCTTAGGACTAGCGGGGCCCGGTGAGCAGTTCTTC

j_call: TRBJ1-3
v_call: TRBV7-6
d_call: -
clone_size: once
cdr3_aa: CASSSFSTGNTIYF
cdr3_nt: TGTGCCAGCAGCTCTTTCAGTACTGGAAACACCATATATTTT

j_call: TRBJ2-7
v_call: TRBV7-2
d_call: TRBD2
clone_size: -
cdr3_aa: CASSFLAGTYEQYF
cdr3_nt: TGTGCCAGCAGCTTTCTAGCGGGAACCTACGAGCAGTACTTC

j_call: TRBJ1-4
v_call: TRBV5-1
d_call: -
clone_size: few
cdr3_aa: CASSPLGQDEKLFF
cdr3_nt: TGCGCCAGCAGCCCGCTGGGGCAGGATGAAAAACTGTTTTTT

j_call: TRBJ1-2
v_call: TRBV6-1
d_call: TRBD1
clone_size: -
cdr3_aa: CASRQTGDSNYGYTF
cdr3_nt: TGTGCCAGCAGACAGACAGGGGATTCCAACTATGGCTACACCTTC

j_call: TRBJ1-2
v_call: TRBV7-9
d_call: -
clone_size: -
cdr3_aa: CASSPGWGYTF
cdr3_nt: TGTGCCAGCAGCCCAGGTTGGGGCTACACCTTC

j_call: TRBJ2-6
v_call: TRBV15
d_call: -
clone_size: -
cdr3_aa: CATRGPGANVLTF
cdr3_nt: TGTGCCACCAGGGGGCCCGGGGCCAACGTCCTGACTTTC

j_call: TRBJ1-2
v_call: TRBV29-1
d_call: -
clone_size: -
cdr3_aa: CSVERSGGDGYTF
cdr3_nt: TGCAGCGTTGAAAGAAGCGGGGGCGACGGCTACACCTTC

j_call: TRBJ1-1
v_call: TRBV2
d_call: -
clone_size: -
cdr3_aa: CASRGTHYTEAFF
cdr3_nt: TGTGCCAGTCGGGGGACCCATTACACTGAAGCTTTCTTT

j_call: TRBJ2-3
v_call: TRBV4-3
d_call: TRBD1
clone_size: -
cdr3_aa: CASSRGTGVADTQYF
cdr3_nt: TGCGCCAGCAGCCGGGGGACAGGGGTGGCAGATACGCAGTATTTT

j_call: TRBJ1-3
v_call: TRBV7-9
d_call: -
clone_size: few
cdr3_aa: CASSITGSGNTIYF
cdr3_nt: TGTGCCAGCAGCATCACAGGCTCTGGAAACACCATATATTTT

j_call: TRBJ2-7
v_call: TRBV27
d_call: -
clone_size: few
cdr3_aa: CASSPSLDGSYEQYF
cdr3_nt: TGTGCCAGCAGTCCCTCCCTAGACGGAAGCTACGAGCAGTACTTC

j_call: TRBJ1-2
v_call: TRBV4-3
d_call: -
clone_size: -
cdr3_aa: CASSPAGEGIHGYTF
cdr3_nt: TGCGCCAGCAGCCCAGCGGGGGAGGGGATACATGGCTACACCTTC